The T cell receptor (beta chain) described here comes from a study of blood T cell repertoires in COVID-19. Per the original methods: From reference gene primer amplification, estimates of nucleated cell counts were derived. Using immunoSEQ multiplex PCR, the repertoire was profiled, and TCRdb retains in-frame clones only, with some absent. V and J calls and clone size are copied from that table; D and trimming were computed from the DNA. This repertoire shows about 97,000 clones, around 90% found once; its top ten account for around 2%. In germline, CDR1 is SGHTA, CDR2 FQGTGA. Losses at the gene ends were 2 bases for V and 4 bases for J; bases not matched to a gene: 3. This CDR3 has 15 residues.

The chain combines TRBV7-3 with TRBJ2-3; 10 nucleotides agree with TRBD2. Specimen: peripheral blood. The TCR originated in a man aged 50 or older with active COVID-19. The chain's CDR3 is CASSLGLAVADTQYF. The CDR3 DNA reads TGTGCCAGCAGCTTAGGACTAGCGGTTGCAGATACGCAGTATTTT.